This T cell receptor beta chain originates from a study of CD8 T cells in ankylosing spondylitis. Whole-study findings and limits: Disease-associated clones were reportedly significantly overrepresented in matched ankylosing spondylitis synovial fluid. Peripheral blood samples showed relatively rare disease-linked clones, and these clones were CD8+. A TCR beta motif made of under 10 highly homologous variants seemed typical of ankylosing spondylitis blood.

For TCR beta, libraries came from quantitative 5'-RACE with molecular barcodes. MiXCR was run by TCRdb on the 5' RACE reads, yielding one entry per CDR3 protein. Of under 450,000 distinct CDR3 sequences in the sample, 20% to 25% are singletons; the top ten hold around 13%. A word on this clonotype: What it binds is unknown.

Per germline, CDR1 SEHNR and CDR2 FQNEAQ (reference sequence). The CDR3 length is 16 residues. The trim removed 5 bases at V and 0 bases at J, leaving 7 bases unmatched. The sequence was collected from a male donor with ankylosing spondylitis or in good health (not recorded which). This chain links TRBV7-9 with TRBJ2-5, with TRBD1 matching 9 bases. The source material was blood, either unsorted or a sorted T cell fraction (not recorded which). CDR3 in amino acids: CASSTGGASYQETQYF. In DNA form, the CDR3 reads TGTGCCAGCAGCACAGGGGGCGCATCGTACCAAGAGACCCAGTACTTC.